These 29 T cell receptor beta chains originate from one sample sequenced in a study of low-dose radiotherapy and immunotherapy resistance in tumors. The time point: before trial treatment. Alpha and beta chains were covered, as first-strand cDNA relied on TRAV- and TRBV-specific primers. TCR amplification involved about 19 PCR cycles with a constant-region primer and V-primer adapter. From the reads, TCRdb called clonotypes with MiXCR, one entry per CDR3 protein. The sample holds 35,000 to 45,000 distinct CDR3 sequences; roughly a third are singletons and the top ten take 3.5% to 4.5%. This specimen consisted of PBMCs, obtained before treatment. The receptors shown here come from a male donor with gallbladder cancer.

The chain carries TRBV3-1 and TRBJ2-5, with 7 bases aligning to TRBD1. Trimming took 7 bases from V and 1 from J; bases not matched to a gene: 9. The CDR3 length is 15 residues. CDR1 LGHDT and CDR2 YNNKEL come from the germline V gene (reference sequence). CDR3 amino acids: CASNAPGQLQETQYF. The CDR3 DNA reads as TGTGCCAGCAACGCACCGGGACAGCTCCAAGAGACCCAGTACTTC.

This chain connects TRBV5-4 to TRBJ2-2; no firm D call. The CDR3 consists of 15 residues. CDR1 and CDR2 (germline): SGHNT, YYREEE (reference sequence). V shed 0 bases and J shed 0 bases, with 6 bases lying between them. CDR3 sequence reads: CASSLAASNTGELFF. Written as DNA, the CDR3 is TGTGCCAGCAGCTTGGCAGCCTCGAACACCGGGGAGCTGTTTTTT.

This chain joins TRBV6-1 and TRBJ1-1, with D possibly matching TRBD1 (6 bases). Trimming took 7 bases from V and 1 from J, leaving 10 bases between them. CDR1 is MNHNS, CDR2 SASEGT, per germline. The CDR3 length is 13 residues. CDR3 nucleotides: TGTGCCAGCAAGAAGGGGGGGAACACTGAAGCTTTCTTT. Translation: CASKKGGNTEAFF.

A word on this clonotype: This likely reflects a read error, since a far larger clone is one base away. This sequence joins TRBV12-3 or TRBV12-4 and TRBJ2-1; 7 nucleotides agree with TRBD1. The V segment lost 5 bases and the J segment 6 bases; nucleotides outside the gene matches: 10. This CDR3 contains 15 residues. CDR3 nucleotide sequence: TGTGCCAGCAGTCCAAACAGGGGTTCCATCAATGAGCAGTTCTTC. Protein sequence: CASSPNRGSINEQFF.

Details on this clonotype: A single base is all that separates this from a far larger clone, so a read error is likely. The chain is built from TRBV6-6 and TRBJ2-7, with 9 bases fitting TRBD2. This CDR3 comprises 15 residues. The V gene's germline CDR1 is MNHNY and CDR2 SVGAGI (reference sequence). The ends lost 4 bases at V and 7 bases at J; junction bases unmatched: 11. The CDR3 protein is CASSSPSGNPNEQYF. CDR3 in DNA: TGTGCCAGCAGTTCCCCTAGCGGGAACCCCAATGAGCAGTACTTC.

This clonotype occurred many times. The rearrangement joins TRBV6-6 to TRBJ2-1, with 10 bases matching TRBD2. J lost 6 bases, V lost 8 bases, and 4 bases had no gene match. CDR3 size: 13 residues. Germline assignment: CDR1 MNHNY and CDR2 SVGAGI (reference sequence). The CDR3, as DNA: TGTGCCAGCCTCCCTAGCGGGAGCAATGAGCAGTTCTTC. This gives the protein CASLPSGSNEQFF.

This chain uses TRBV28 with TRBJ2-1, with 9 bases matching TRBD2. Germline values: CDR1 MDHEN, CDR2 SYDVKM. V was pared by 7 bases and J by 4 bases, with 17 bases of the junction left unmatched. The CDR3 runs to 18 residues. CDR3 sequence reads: CASTPRAGLLAGYNEQFF. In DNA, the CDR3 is TGTGCCAGCACCCCTCGGGCCGGACTACTAGCGGGTTACAATGAGCAGTTCTTC. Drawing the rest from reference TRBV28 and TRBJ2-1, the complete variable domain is DVKVTQSSRYLVKRTGEKVFLECVQDMDHENMFWYRQDPGLGLRLIYFSYDVKMKEKGDIPEGYSVSREKKERFSLILESASTNQTSMYLCASTPRAGLLAGYNEQFFGPGTRLTVL.

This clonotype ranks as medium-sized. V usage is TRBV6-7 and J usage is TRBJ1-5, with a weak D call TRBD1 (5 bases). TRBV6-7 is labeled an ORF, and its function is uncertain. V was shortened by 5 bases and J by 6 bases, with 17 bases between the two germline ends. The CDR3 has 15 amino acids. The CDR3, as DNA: TGTGCCAGCAGTGATCGGGGAACAGGCAGTCAGCCCCAGCATTTT. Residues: CASSDRGTGSQPQHF.

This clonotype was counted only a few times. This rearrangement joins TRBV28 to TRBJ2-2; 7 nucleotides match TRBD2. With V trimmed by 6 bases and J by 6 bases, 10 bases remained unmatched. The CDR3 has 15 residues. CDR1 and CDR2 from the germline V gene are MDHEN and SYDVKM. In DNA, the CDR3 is TGTGCCAGCAGCCAATCTACGGCGGGGGCCGGGGAGCTGTTTTTT. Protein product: CASSQSTAGAGELFF.

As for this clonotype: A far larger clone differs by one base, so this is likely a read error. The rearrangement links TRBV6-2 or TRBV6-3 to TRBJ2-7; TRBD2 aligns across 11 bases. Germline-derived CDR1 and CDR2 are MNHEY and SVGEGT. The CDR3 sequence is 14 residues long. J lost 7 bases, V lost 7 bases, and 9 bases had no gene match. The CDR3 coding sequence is TGTGCCAGCACCACTAGCGGGAGTCTCAATGAGCAGTACTTC. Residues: CASTTSGSLNEQYF.

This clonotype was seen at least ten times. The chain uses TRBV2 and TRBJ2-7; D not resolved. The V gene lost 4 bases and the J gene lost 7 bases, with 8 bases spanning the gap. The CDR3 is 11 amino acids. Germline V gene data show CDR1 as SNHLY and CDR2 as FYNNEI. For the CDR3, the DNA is TGTGCCAGCAGTGTACAGACGGAGCAGTACTTC. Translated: CASSVQTEQYF. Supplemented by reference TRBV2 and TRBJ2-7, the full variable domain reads EPEVTQTPSHQVTQMGQEVILRCVPISNHLYFYWYRQILGQKVEFLVSFYNNEISEKSEIFDDQFSVERPDGSNFTLKIRSTKLEDSAMYFCASSVQTEQYFGPGTRLTVT.

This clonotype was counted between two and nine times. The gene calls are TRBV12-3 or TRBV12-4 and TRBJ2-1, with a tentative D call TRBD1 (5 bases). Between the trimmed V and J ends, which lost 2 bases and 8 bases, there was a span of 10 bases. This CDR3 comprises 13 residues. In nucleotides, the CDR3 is TGTGCCAGCAGTTTATCGCCCAGGGATGAGCAGTTCTTC. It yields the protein CASSLSPRDEQFF.

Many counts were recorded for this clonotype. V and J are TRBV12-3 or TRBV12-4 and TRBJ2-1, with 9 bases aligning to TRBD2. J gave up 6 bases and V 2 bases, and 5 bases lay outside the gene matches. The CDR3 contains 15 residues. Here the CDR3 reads CASSLSGGGANEQFF. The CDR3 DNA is TGTGCCAGCAGTTTATCGGGCGGGGGGGCCAATGAGCAGTTCTTC.

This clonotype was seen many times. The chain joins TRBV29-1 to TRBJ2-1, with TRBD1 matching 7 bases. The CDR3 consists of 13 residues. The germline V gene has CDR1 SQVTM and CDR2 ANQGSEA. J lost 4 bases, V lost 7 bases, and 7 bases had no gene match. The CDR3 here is CSAETGTYNEQFF. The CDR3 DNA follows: TGCAGCGCGGAGACAGGGACATACAATGAGCAGTTCTTC.

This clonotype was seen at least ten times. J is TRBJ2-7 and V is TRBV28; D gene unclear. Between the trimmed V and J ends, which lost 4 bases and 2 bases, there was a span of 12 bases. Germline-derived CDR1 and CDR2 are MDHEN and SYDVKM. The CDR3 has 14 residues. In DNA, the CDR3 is TGTGCCAGCAGTTCACCTCCCGAGACCTACGAGCAGTACTTC. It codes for CASSSPPETYEQYF.

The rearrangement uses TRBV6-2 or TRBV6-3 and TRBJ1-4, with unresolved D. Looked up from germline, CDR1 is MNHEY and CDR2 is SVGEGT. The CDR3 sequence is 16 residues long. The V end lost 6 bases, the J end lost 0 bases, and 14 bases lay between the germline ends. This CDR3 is CASRLRHDATNEKLFF. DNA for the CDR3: TGTGCCAGCAGATTGCGACACGACGCAACTAATGAAAAACTGTTTTTT.

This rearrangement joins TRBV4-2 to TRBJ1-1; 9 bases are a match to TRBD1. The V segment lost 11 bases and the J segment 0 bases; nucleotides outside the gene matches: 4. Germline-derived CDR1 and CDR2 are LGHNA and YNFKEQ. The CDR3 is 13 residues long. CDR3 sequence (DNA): TGTGCCGGGGGGACAGGGATGAACACTGAAGCTTTCTTT. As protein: CAGGTGMNTEAFF.

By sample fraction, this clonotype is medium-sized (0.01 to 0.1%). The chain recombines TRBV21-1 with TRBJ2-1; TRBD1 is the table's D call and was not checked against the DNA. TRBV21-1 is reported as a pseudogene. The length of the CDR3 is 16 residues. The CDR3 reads CASSKLVSTRGNEQFF. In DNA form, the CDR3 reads TGTGCCAGCAGCAAGTTAGTGTCAACGCGGGGGAATGAGCAGTTCTTC.

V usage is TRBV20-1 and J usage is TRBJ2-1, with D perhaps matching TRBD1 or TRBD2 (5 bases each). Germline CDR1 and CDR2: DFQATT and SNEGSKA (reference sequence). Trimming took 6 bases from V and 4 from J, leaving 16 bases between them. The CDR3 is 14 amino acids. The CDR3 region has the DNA TGCAGTGCACCCACGGGACGGGGTTACAATGAGCAGTTCTTC. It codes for CSAPTGRGYNEQFF.

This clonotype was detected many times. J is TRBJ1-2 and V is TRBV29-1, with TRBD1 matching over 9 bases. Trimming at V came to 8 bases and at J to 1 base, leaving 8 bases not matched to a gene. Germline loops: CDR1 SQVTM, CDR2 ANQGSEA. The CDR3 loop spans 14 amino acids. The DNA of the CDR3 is TGCAGCTCCGTGGGGGACAGGGATAACTATGGCTACACCTTC. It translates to CSSVGDRDNYGYTF.

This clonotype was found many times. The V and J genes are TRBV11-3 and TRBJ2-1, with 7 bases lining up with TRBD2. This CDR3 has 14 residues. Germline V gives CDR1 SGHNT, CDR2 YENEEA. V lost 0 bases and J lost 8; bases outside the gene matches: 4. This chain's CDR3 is CASSLDAGDYEQFF. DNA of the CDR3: TGTGCCAGCAGCTTAGATGCGGGAGACTATGAGCAGTTCTTC. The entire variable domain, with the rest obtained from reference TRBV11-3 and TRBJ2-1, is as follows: EAGVVQSPRYKIIEKKQPVAFWCNPISGHNTLYWYLQNLGQGPELLIRYENEEAVDDSQLPKDRFSAERLKGVDSTLKIQPAELGDSAVYLCASSLDAGDYEQFFGPGTRLTVL.

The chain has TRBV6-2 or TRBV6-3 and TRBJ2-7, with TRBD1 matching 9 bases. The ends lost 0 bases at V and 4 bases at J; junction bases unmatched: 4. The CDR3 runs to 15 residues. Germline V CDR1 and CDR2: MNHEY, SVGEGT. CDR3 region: CASSYSGTGRYEQYF. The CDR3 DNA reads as TGTGCCAGCAGTTACTCGGGGACAGGGCGGTACGAGCAGTACTTC.

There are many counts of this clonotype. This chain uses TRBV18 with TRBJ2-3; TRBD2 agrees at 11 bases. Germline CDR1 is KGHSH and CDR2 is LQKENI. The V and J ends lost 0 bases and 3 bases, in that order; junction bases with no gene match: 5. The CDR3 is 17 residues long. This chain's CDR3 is CASSPPGLAEPTDTQYF. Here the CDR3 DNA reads TGTGCCAGCTCACCACCGGGACTAGCGGAACCAACAGATACGCAGTATTTT.

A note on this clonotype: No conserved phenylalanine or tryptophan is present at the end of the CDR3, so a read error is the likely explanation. CDR3 in DNA: TGTGCCAGCAGCCTTGACCCTCGAGGGCACACTGAAGCTTTCGTT. Its translation: CASSLDPRGHTEAFV. This chain connects TRBV9 to TRBJ1-1; D call uncertain. Trimming pared 4 bases from V and 3 bases from J, leaving 16 bases between. This CDR3 contains 15 residues. CDR1 is SGDLS and CDR2 is YYNGEE in the germline V gene.

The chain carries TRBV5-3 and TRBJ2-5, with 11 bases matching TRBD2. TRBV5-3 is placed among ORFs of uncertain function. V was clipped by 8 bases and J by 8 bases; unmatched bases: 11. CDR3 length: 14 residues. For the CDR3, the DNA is TGTGCCAGCAGATACCGACTAGCGGGAAATACCCAGTACTTC. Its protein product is CASRYRLAGNTQYF.

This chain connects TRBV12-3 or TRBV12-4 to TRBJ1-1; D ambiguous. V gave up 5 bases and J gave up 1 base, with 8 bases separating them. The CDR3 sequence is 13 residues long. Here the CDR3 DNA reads TGTGCCAGCAGTCTCATGGGGAACACTGAAGCTTTCTTT. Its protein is CASSLMGNTEAFF.

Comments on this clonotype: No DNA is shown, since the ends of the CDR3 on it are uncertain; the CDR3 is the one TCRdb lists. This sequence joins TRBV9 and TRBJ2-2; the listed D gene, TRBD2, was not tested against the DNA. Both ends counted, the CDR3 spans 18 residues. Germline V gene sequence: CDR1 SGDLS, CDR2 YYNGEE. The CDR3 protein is CASSGRSSGGNTGELFFF.

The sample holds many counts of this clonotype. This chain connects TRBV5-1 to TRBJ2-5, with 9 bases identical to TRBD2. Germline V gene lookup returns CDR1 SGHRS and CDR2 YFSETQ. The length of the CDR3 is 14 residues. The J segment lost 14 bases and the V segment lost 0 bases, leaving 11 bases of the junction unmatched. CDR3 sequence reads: CASSLEASGDGSYF. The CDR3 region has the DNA TGCGCCAGCAGCTTGGAAGCTAGCGGGGACGGCTCATACTTC.

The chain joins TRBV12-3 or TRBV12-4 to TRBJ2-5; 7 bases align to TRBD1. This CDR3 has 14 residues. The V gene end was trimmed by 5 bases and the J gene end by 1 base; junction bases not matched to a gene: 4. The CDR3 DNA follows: TGTGCCAGCAGTCTAGGGACAGTCCAAGAGACCCAGTACTTC. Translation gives CASSLGTVQETQYF.